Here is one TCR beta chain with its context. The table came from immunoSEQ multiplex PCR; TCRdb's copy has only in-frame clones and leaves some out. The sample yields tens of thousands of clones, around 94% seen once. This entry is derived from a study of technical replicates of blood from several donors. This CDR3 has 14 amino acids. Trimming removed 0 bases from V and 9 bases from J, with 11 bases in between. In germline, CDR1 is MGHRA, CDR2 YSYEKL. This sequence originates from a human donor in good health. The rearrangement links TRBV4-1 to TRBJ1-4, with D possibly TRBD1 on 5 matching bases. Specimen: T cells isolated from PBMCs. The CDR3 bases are TGCGCCAGCAGCCAAGACAGGGCCCAGCAAAAACTGTTTTTT. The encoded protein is CASSQDRAQQKLFF.